This TCR beta chain was identified in a study of shared clonotypes between healthy human individuals. Findings of the study overall: The represented genetic and exposure-history diversity was limited by the small number of donors. Sampling covered nothing but blood. Tissue TCR repertoires likely differ from those found in blood.

As for this clone: Its antigen is unidentified.

When replicate PCRs were run on unsorted PBMC, they used 250 to 300 ng DNA, some 33,000 T cell genomes. The repertoire was sequenced with immunoSEQ multiplex PCR; TCRdb's copy has only in-frame clones and lacks some. The sample includes about 520,000 clones, 60% to 80% of them seen just once. Trimming stripped 0 bases from V and 3 bases from J, with 11 bases between. CDR1 is SGDLS and CDR2 is YYNGEE in the germline V gene. The CDR3 is made up of 15 amino acids. This chain connects TRBV9 to TRBJ2-3; D gene ambiguous. Source material: PBMCs. The clonotype was recovered from a woman aged 35 to 49 in good health. Some clones in this sample may be carry-over from other donors' samples. The chain's CDR3 is CASSVEPGSTDTQYF. DNA for the CDR3: TGTGCCAGCAGCGTAGAGCCGGGCTCAACAGATACGCAGTATTTT. Full variable domain (remainder filled in from reference TRBV9 and TRBJ2-3): DSGVTQTPKHLITATGQRVTLRCSPRSGDLSVYWYQQSLDQGLQFLIQYYNGEERAKGNILERFSAQQFPDLHSELNLSSLELGDSALYFCASSVEPGSTDTQYFGPGTRLTVL.